Sequencing of this T cell receptor (beta chain) was carried out in a study of T-cell memory formation after mild COVID-19 (dated by TCRdb to about 2021). Regarding the complete study: TCR sequence clusters from the two donors were largely donor specific. In a couple of donors, T-cell clones that expanded and contracted after mild COVID-19 were followed by sequencing TCRalpha and TCRbeta repertoires longitudinally. Two young, previously healthy adult volunteers, one female and one male, were included in the cohort. Overall results and qualifications from the work: Contracting CD4+ clones turned up mainly in the CM and EM memory subsets, whereas EMRA was where CD8+ clones were enriched. The second-wave clones that peaked on day 37 were not confirmed to be SARS-CoV-2 specific. Some responding clones were detected in pre-infection memory, suggesting pre-existing cross-reactive memory T cells joined the SARS-CoV-2 response. The study covered only two mild cases, and larger cohorts including severe cases with pre-infection samples were considered necessary. Clones that contracted from day 15 to 85 showed balanced CD4/CD8 phenotypes, whereas a second wave of clones that expanded from day 15 to 37 leaned towards CD4+.

Of note for this clonotype: Its antigen is not yet known. No qualities accompany the bases; no much larger clone lies one base away.

Trimming removed 0 bases from V and 8 bases from J, leaving 16 bases between the germline ends. The CDR3 holds 15 amino acids from the cysteine to the phenylalanine. The sequence is cut down to CDR3 DNA, 45 bases in frame from base 1. Reading the germline V gene gives CDR1 LGHNA and CDR2 YNFKEQ. The sample was run on an Illumina NovaSeq 6000. Using 5'RACE with constant-segment primers, TCRalpha and TCRbeta cDNA libraries were constructed, with sample barcodes and unique molecular identifiers added in the process. RNA was extracted from every sample with Trizol reagent. Libraries were amplified in two PCR steps, with a second sample barcode and Illumina TruSeq adapters added in the second step. The libraries were sequenced on an Illumina NovaSeq using 2 x 150 bp paired-end reads. In the source study's methods: The reads were demultiplexed and collapsed into UMI-guided consensus sequences using migec v1.2.7. Using mixcr v2.1.11, UMI consensuses were aligned to TRA and TRB V and J templates and then assembled into clonotypes. Clonotypes were classified as expanded or contracted when called significant by both edgeR and NoisET, with noise models trained on biological replicates. For edgeR calls, the cutoffs were a false discovery rate-adjusted p below 0.01 and a log2 fold-change threshold of 1. As an exploratory analysis of dynamics, max-normalized trajectories of the 1000 most abundant clonotypes were examined by PCA with hierarchical clustering. Separately sequenced CD4+ and CD8+ repertoires were used to assign the CD4 or CD8 phenotype of responding clones. In-frame beta chains were kept once TCRdb had trimmed the public reads at Q25 with fastp and called clones with MiXCR. Rows are combined by CDR3 protein, so each entry shows the most common genes and DNA. V and J calls and clone size were set by TCRdb, not the authors. This sample is represented by approximately 350,000 distinct CDR3 sequences; approximately 29% of them were singletons. Of the sample, roughly 12% falls within the top ten clones.

Ficoll-Paque density gradient centrifugation was the method used to isolate PBMCs. Material for sequencing was PBMCs or a T cell subset sorted from them (not recorded which). The receptor chain draws on TRBV4-2 and TRBJ1-1, with TRBD1 perhaps the D gene, on 5 matching bases. The clonotype originates from an adult woman who had mild COVID-19 (a few samples of this study predate the infection). The sample titles of this study are shuffled in the database, so cell type and time point are left out; the donor was told from shared clones. The nucleotides read TGTGCCAGCAGCCAAGATCTGGAGGGCCGGGGCGAAGCTTTCTTT. The encoded protein is CASSQDLEGRGEAFF.